These 11 T cell receptor beta chains came from one sample sequenced in a study of T cell responses to AZD1222 COVID-19 vaccine. Profiled with immunoSEQ multiplex PCR; TCRdb holds only in-frame clones, not every one. The sample yields 45,000 or so clones, under 85% seen once. Sequenced here: peripheral blood, sampled on day 0 of AZD1222 vaccination. These receptors were obtained from an adult in good health.

This clone was seen more than once but under ten times. The rearrangement links TRBV5-1 to TRBJ2-7; perhaps D is TRBD1 or TRBD2 (5 bases each). The ends were cut back, 0 bases at V and 4 bases at J, with 14 bases in the middle. The CDR3 contains 15 residues. CDR1 and CDR2 from the germline V gene are SGHRS and YFSETQ. The CDR3 nucleotides read TGCGCCAGCAGCTTGGGGGACGGTGGGATGTACGAGCAGTACTTC. Protein sequence: CASSLGDGGMYEQYF.

The genes are TRBV12-3 or TRBV12-4 and TRBJ1-2, with D unclear. This CDR3 contains 13 residues. V lost 6 bases to trimming and J lost 4 bases, with 12 bases between them. In DNA form, the CDR3 reads TGTGCCAGCAGCCCAAGCCCCGGCTATGGCTACACCTTC. It specifies CASSPSPGYGYTF.

This rearrangement joins TRBV19 to TRBJ2-1; TRBD2 matches at 8 bases. The V and J ends lost 5 bases and 3 bases, in that order; junction bases with no gene match: 3. This CDR3 is 14 amino acids long. Germline V gives CDR1 LNHDA, CDR2 SQIVND (reference sequence). CDR3 in DNA: TGTGCCAGTAGTGCGACTAGCGTCTACAATGAGCAGTTCTTC. Translated: CASSATSVYNEQFF.

The chain has TRBV3-1 (or the pseudogene TRBV3-2) and TRBJ1-3; tentative D call: TRBD1 (5 bases). Germline CDR1 is LGHDT and CDR2 is YNNKEL (reference sequence). V lost 0 bases and J 1 base, leaving 13 bases between the germline ends. The length of the CDR3 is 17 residues. CDR3 amino acids: CASSQEWSRVSGNTIYF. The DNA of the CDR3 is TGTGCCAGCAGCCAAGAATGGTCCAGGGTGTCTGGAAACACCATATATTTT.

The chain joins TRBV7-8 to TRBJ2-2; 9 nucleotides match TRBD2. CDR3 size: 17 residues. V was clipped by 0 bases and J by 1 base; unmatched bases: 3. From germline, CDR1 is SGHVS and CDR2 FQNEAQ. The CDR3 is CASSLAISGGNTGELFF. The CDR3 DNA reads TGTGCCAGCAGCTTAGCGATTAGCGGGGGGAACACCGGGGAGCTGTTTTTT.

The CDR3 DNA follows: TGTGCCAGCAGCTTAAGGGGACGTGGGAGGGGAGAGACCCAGTACTTC. Translated: CASSLRGRGRGETQYF. V usage is TRBV7-8 and J usage is TRBJ2-5; TRBD2 agrees at 7 bases. Germline lookup yields CDR1 SGHVS and CDR2 FQNEAQ. J was trimmed by 4 bases and V by 2 bases; bases with no gene match: 10. The CDR3 contains 16 residues.

Here the CDR3 DNA reads TGTGCCAGCAGCGTAGATCTAATCGGGGAGCAGTTCTTC. As protein: CASSVDLIGEQFF. The chain joins TRBV9 to TRBJ2-1; D unclear. Germline lookup yields CDR1 SGDLS and CDR2 YYNGEE. The CDR3 spans 13 residues. V lost 0 bases and J 10 bases, leaving 11 bases between the germline ends.

The chain couples TRBV9 to TRBJ1-4; 9 nucleotides match TRBD1. CDR1 is SGDLS and CDR2 is YYNGEE in the germline V gene. Unmatched junction bases numbered 8, after V lost 4 bases and J lost 7 bases. This CDR3 is 15 amino acids long. CDR3 in DNA: TGTGCCAGCAGCCCTAGGACAGGGGAGGGTGAAAAACTGTTTTTT. Translation: CASSPRTGEGEKLFF.

There are a few counts of this clone. The CDR3 loop reads CASSVEAGANYGYTF. For the CDR3, the DNA is TGTGCCAGCAGCGTAGAGGCGGGGGCTAACTATGGCTACACCTTC. The chain joins TRBV9 to TRBJ1-2, with a weak D call TRBD1 (5 bases). The CDR3 runs 15 residues. V was cut by 0 bases and J by 0 bases, with 9 bases left in between. In germline, CDR1 is SGDLS, CDR2 YYNGEE.

This chain connects TRBV5-5 to TRBJ2-1; TRBD1 is a possible D gene (7 bases). Trimming cost V 3 bases and J 3 bases, with 10 bases left between them. The CDR3 consists of 14 residues. Per germline, CDR1 SGHKS and CDR2 YYEKEE (reference sequence). CDR3 sequence (DNA): TGTGCCAGCAGCTCAGGGGGGTTCTACAATGAGCAGTTCTTC. Its protein is CASSSGGFYNEQFF.

V and J are TRBV3-1 (or the pseudogene TRBV3-2) and TRBJ2-5; D possibly corresponds to TRBD1 (6 bases). The CDR3 has 15 residues. Germline V lookup: CDR1 LGHDT, CDR2 YNNKEL (reference sequence). Trimming removed 0 bases at V and 5 bases at J, with 13 bases between. The CDR3 DNA sequence: TGTGCCAGCAGCCAAGATCTGGACAGCTTGGAGACCCAGTACTTC. This codes for CASSQDLDSLETQYF.